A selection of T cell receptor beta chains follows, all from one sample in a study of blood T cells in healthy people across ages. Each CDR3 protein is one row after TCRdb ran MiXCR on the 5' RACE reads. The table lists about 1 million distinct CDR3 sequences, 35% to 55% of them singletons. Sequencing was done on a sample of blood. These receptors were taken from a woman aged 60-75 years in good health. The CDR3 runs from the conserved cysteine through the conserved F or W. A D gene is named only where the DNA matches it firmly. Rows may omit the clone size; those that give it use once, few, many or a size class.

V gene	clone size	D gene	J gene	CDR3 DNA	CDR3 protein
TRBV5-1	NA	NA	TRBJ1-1	TGCGCCAGCAGTGAAATAACCCCGGGACCCCTAATTATGTACCAACGGAAATTCGGGGTAGCTTTCTTT	CASSEITPGPLIMYQRKFGVAFF
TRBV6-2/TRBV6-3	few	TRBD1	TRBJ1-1	TGTGCCAGCAGTTACAGACAGGGGACCACTAGGACTGAAGCTTTCTTT	CASSYRQGTTRTEAFF
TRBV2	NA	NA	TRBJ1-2	TGTGCCAGCAGTGATTTTGCAGGGAACTATGGCTACACCTTC	CASSDFAGNYGYTF
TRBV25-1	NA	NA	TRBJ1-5	TGTGCCAGCAGTGCCTCCGGGGGGGTTAGCAATCAGCCCCAGCATTTT	CASSASGGVSNQPQHF
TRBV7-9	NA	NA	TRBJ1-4	TGTGCCAGCAGCTTCCCCCGGGCAGGCCACGAAAAACTGTTTTTT	CASSFPRAGHEKLFF
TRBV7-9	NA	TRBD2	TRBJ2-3	TGTGCCAGCAGCTTAATAGCGGGACTAGCGGTCGCCTTGGGGCAGTATTTT	CASSLIAGLAVALGQYF
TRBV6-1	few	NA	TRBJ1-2	TGTGCCAGCAGACCTCGTGAGAGTCCTTGGGGCTACACCTTC	CASRPRESPWGYTF
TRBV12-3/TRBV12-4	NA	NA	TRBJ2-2	TGTGCCAGCAGTCCCTCCACAGGGTTGGACACCGGGGAGCTGTTTTTT	CASSPSTGLDTGELFF
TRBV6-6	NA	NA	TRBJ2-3	TGTGCCTCCTCATCCCCCCGGACGTCAGATACGCAGTATTTT	CASSSPRTSDTQYF
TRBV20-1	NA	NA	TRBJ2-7	TGCAGTGCCACGGGGGACATCCATTCCTCTTACGAGCAGTACTTC	CSATGDIHSSYEQYF
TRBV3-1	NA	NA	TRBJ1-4	TGTGCCAGCAGCCGGGACAACAATGAAAAACTGTTTTTT	CASSRDNNEKLFF
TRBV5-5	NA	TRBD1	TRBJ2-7	TGTGCCAGCCAAACCGAGGACAGGATCTCCTACGAGCAGTACTTC	CASQTEDRISYEQYF
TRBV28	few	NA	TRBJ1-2	TGTGCCAGCTCCCCAACAGGGCTCTATGGCTACACCTTC	CASSPTGLYGYTF
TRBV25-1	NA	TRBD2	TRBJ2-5	TGTGCCAGCAGTGAATATGGTAGGCGGGAGGAGACCCAGTACTTC	CASSEYGRREETQYF
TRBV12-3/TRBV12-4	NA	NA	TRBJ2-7	TGTGCCAGCAGTTTAAGCCTAGTCAATGAGCAGTACTTC	CASSLSLVNEQYF
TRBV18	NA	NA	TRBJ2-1	TGTGCCAGCTCACCGGCCGAGAATGAGCAGTTCTTC	CASSPAENEQFF